One and the same sample provided the 20 T cell receptor beta chains below, sequenced in a study of identical twins. TCRdb redid the calling of the 5' RACE reads with MiXCR, one entry per CDR3 protein. This sample has around 550,000 distinct CDR3 sequences, with 15% found just once. Separately, the same data were catalogued under a study of yellow fever vaccine responses in identical twins.

The sample taken for sequencing was CD4+ T cells sorted from blood. These receptors all stem from a woman aged 18-29 years in good health.

This clonotype was seen a handful of times. The rearrangement joins TRBV5-1 to TRBJ2-5; possibly TRBD1 for D (6 bases). CDR1 SGHRS and CDR2 YFSETQ come from the germline V gene. The germline V and J ends were trimmed by 3 bases and 5 bases, with 17 bases remaining between them. The CDR3 sequence is 15 residues long. The CDR3 DNA reads TGCGCCAGCAGCTCCTACACAGGGCGTGGGGAGACCCAGTACTTC. Translating gives CASSSYTGRGETQYF.

This clonotype came up a few times. The chain uses TRBV7-7 and TRBJ2-3; unclear D gene. This CDR3 region has 14 residues. CDR1 SSHAT and CDR2 FNYEAQ come from the germline V gene (reference sequence). Trimming removed 3 bases from V and 2 bases from J, with 9 bases in between. DNA of the CDR3: TGTGCCAGCAGCTTCGGACCAGACACAGATACGCAGTATTTT. Amino acid sequence: CASSFGPDTDTQYF.

There are a few counts of this clonotype. V gene TRBV20-1 combines with J gene TRBJ1-5, with D uncertain. Trimming removed 0 bases from V and 9 bases from J, with 18 bases in between. Germline-derived CDR1 and CDR2 are DFQATT and SNEGSKA (reference sequence). CDR3 length: 15 amino acids. CDR3 coding DNA: TGCAGTGCTAGAGATCGGTCCGTCTGGGGTCGGCCCCAGCATTTT. This codes for CSARDRSVWGRPQHF.

This clonotype was counted many times. The chain is built from TRBV12-3 or TRBV12-4 and TRBJ2-7; D possibly corresponds to TRBD1 (6 bases). This CDR3 has 13 amino acids. V lost 6 bases to trimming and J lost 0 bases, with 9 bases between them. The CDR3 loop is CASSRTDSYEQYF. CDR3 in DNA: TGTGCCAGCAGCCGGACAGACTCCTACGAGCAGTACTTC.

This clonotype came up a few times. The chain carries TRBV12-3 or TRBV12-4 and TRBJ2-7; 7 nucleotides align to TRBD2. The CDR3 totals 13 residues. J gave up 6 bases and V 6 bases, and 8 bases lay outside the gene matches. The CDR3 nucleotides are TGTGCCAGCAGGCCCGCAGCGGGAAGCGAGCAGTACTTC. It specifies CASRPAAGSEQYF.

Points on this clonotype: At one end the junction does not follow the germline gene, possibly because of a read error. V is TRBV3-1 and J is TRBJ2-3; TRBD2 matches at 9 bases. CDR1 and CDR2 (germline): LGHDT, YNNKEL (reference sequence). The CDR3 length is 14 residues. This chain's CDR3 is CASTQAGGGDTQYF. The CDR3 region has the DNA TGTGCCAGCACCCAAGCGGGAGGAGGTGATACGCAGTATTTT.

The sample holds a few counts of this clonotype. This chain uses TRBV7-2 with TRBJ2-7; 9 bases line up with TRBD1. CDR1 is SGHTA, CDR2 FQGNSA, per germline. CDR3 length equals 14 residues. Trimming took 1 base from V and 2 from J; bases not matched to a gene: 0. CDR3 bases: TGTGCCAGCAGCTTAGGGACAGGGGCCTACGAGCAGTACTTC. It specifies CASSLGTGAYEQYF.

In its sample, this clonotype was seen a few times. The CDR3 is CASSAEFANQPQHF. CDR3 DNA: TGTGCCAGCAGTGCAGAGTTTGCTAATCAGCCCCAGCATTTT. V and J are TRBV12-3 or TRBV12-4 and TRBJ1-5; no definite D call. The CDR3 is 14 amino acids. With 5 bases removed from V and 4 bases from J, the gap between germline ends came to 12 bases.

This chain uses TRBV5-1 with TRBJ2-3; TRBD2 agrees at 9 bases. There are 16 residues in the CDR3. Germline lookup yields CDR1 SGHRS and CDR2 YFSETQ. Unmatched junction bases numbered 4, after V lost 0 bases and J lost 2 bases. CDR3 region: CASSLAGGRATDTQYF. DNA for the CDR3: TGCGCCAGCAGCTTGGCCGGCGGGAGGGCCACAGATACGCAGTATTTT. Based on the CDR3 plus reference TRBV5-1 and TRBJ2-3, the full variable domain is KAGVTQTPRYLIKTRGQQVTLSCSPISGHRSVSWYQQTPGQGLQFLFEYFSETQRNKGNFPGRFSGRQFSNSRSEMNVSTLELGDSALYLCASSLAGGRATDTQYFGPGTRLTVL.

This chain connects TRBV6-5 to TRBJ2-3; 12 bases align to TRBD2. Germline V gives CDR1 MNHEY, CDR2 SVGAGI. V gave up 0 bases and J gave up 4 bases; unmatched junction bases: 5. The CDR3 runs 17 residues. The CDR3 coding sequence is TGTGCCAGCAGTTACTCGACTAGCGGGAGTTATGCAGATACGCAGTATTTT. This sequence encodes CASSYSTSGSYADTQYF.

This chain joins TRBV3-1 and TRBJ2-3, with D unresolved. CDR1 is LGHDT, CDR2 YNNKEL, per germline (reference sequence). CDR3 length equals 16 residues. V was trimmed by 4 bases and J by 3 bases, leaving 17 bases between them. Here the CDR3 DNA reads TGTGCCAGCAGCCCCCTGCGTAATAGAGGAACAGATACGCAGTATTTT. It codes for CASSPLRNRGTDTQYF.

Comments on this clonotype: The junction does not match germline at one end; this may be a read error. The chain links TRBV6-1 to TRBJ2-7; 10 positions match TRBD2. The germline V gene has CDR1 MNHNS and CDR2 SASEGT. The CDR3 totals 14 residues. The CDR3 coding sequence is TGTGCCAGCAGGGAAGCGGGGGGGTCCTACGAGCAGTACTTC. Protein: CASREAGGSYEQYF.

This sequence joins TRBV4-2 and TRBJ2-1, with 10 bases fitting TRBD2. The CDR3 extends over 17 amino acids. V shed 3 bases and J 8 bases; nucleotides not matched to a gene: 13. Germline CDR1 is LGHNA and CDR2 is YNFKEQ. Here the CDR3 reads CASSQGSRGLAIYEQFF. DNA of the CDR3: TGTGCCAGCAGCCAGGGATCAAGGGGACTAGCGATTTATGAGCAGTTCTTC.

This clonotype occurred a few times. This chain links TRBV4-1 with TRBJ1-1; tentative D call: TRBD1 (5 bases). This CDR3 has 12 amino acids. Looked up from germline, CDR1 is MGHRA and CDR2 is YSYEKL. The V and J ends lost 7 bases and 3 bases respectively, with 9 bases between them. The CDR3 DNA sequence: TGCGCCAGCACAGGGAGGGACACTGAAGCTTTCTTT. Amino acids: CASTGRDTEAFF.

This clonotype was found a few times. The chain joins TRBV20-1 to TRBJ2-3; D not resolved. The ends were cut back, 6 bases at V and 2 bases at J, with 12 bases in the middle. The germline V gene has CDR1 DFQATT and CDR2 SNEGSKA (reference sequence). This CDR3 is 13 amino acids long. This CDR3 reads CSAPSGYTDTQYF. For the CDR3, the DNA is TGCAGTGCCCCAAGTGGCTACACAGATACGCAGTATTTT.

The chain recombines TRBV19 with TRBJ1-5; TRBD1 might be the D (6 bases). Germline V gene sequence: CDR1 LNHDA, CDR2 SQIVND (reference sequence). Trimming took off 5 bases at V and 4 bases at J, with 15 bases between the two ends. This CDR3 is 15 amino acids long. This CDR3 is CASSRRQEPNQPQHF. DNA of the CDR3: TGTGCCAGTAGTCGACGACAGGAGCCGAATCAGCCCCAGCATTTT.

The rearrangement joins TRBV15 to TRBJ2-5; no clear D. V was shortened by 1 base and J by 2 bases, with 8 bases between the two germline ends. CDR3 length: 14 residues. Looked up from germline, CDR1 is LNHNV and CDR2 is YYDKDF (reference sequence). CDR3 region: CATSRVVQQETQYF. Here the CDR3 DNA reads TGTGCCACCAGCAGAGTTGTACAACAAGAGACCCAGTACTTC.

This clonotype was seen a handful of times. This rearrangement joins TRBV7-2 to TRBJ2-5; D is undetermined. V lost 0 bases and J lost 2, with 4 bases in between. CDR1 and CDR2 from the germline V gene are SGHTA and FQGNSA. CDR3 length: 13 amino acids. The CDR3 loop is CASSLATQETQYF. CDR3 nucleotides: TGTGCCAGCAGCTTAGCGACACAAGAGACCCAGTACTTC.

This clonotype turned up a few times. V and J are TRBV5-1 and TRBJ2-3, with D tentatively TRBD1 (5 bases). The CDR3 covers 15 residues. The ends were cut back, 5 bases at V and 0 bases at J, with 13 bases in the middle. Germline CDR1 is SGHRS and CDR2 is YFSETQ. CDR3 in DNA: TGCGCCAGCAGGCAAACAGGATTCAGCACAGATACGCAGTATTTT. It specifies CASRQTGFSTDTQYF.

The V gene is TRBV19, the J gene TRBJ2-3, with TRBD1 identical over 12 bases. The V and J ends lost 4 bases and 4 bases, in that order; junction bases with no gene match: 6. The CDR3 contains 16 residues. The germline V gene encodes CDR1 LNHDA and CDR2 SQIVND (reference sequence). The CDR3, as DNA: TGTGCCAGTAGTACACGGGACAGGGGGCAGTCAGATACGCAGTATTTT. Translated: CASSTRDRGQSDTQYF.